The clone carrying this TCR beta chain was seen more than once but under ten times. Clones were read by immunoSEQ multiplex PCR, and TCRdb kept only the in-frame ones, dropping some. Among some 210,000 clones listed, around 82% were seen once. The sample originates from a study of blood T cell repertoires in COVID-19. For the study at large: Sources were T cells, B-cell-depleted T cells, or PBMCs; the material itself was cDNA or gDNA.

With 5 bases removed from V and 10 bases from J, the gap between germline ends came to 15 bases. The germline CDR1 and CDR2 sequences are SGHTA and FQGNSA. The CDR3 sequence is 13 residues long. J is TRBJ2-1 and V is TRBV7-2, with a weak D call TRBD2 (6 bases). Source material: peripheral blood. The receptor comes from a woman in her 40s with acute or convalescent COVID-19. Here the CDR3 reads CASSPKRAGEQFF. As DNA, the CDR3 is TGTGCCAGCAGCCCTAAAAGGGCGGGAGAGCAGTTCTTC. The complete variable domain, with remaining parts taken from reference TRBV7-2 and TRBJ2-1, reads GAGVSQSPSNKVTEKGKDVELRCDPISGHTALYWYRQSLGQGLEFLIYFQGNSAPDKSGLPSDRFSAERTGGSVSTLTIQRTQQEDSAVYLCASSPKRAGEQFFGPGTRLTVL.